The rows below give T cell receptor beta chains drawn from one sample of a study of blood T cell repertoires in COVID-19. The table came from immunoSEQ multiplex PCR; TCRdb's copy has only in-frame clones and leaves some out. The data show under 150,000 clones, approximately 87% seen once. Sequencing was done on a sample of PBMCs or T cells enriched from blood (not recorded which). These receptors all stem from a woman between 25 and 40 years old with acute COVID-19. CDR3s include the opening cysteine and the closing phenylalanine or tryptophan. A D gene is named only where the DNA matches it firmly. Size is stated for part of the rows, as once, few or many counts, or as a class when the clone is expanded.

.	.	TRBV7-9	TRBJ2-1	TGTGCCAGCAGCTTAGGACTTTTGGGGGGTACGTACAATGAGCAGTTCTTC	CASSLGLLGGTYNEQFF
.	.	TRBV7-2	TRBJ2-1	TGTGCCAGCATGAGCCGGGGGTCCTACAATGAGCAGTTCTTC	CASMSRGSYNEQFF
TRBD2	.	TRBV7-3	TRBJ2-1	TGTGCCAGCAGCTCTCGACTAGCGGCCTCCTACAATGAGCAGTTCTTC	CASSSRLAASYNEQFF
TRBD1	.	TRBV29-1	TRBJ1-1	TGCAGCGTTGGGGCCGACCTGACAGGGATGGGCACTGAAGCTTTCTTT	CSVGADLTGMGTEAFF
TRBD2	.	TRBV4-3	TRBJ2-7	TGCGCCAGCAGCCTCGGGGTTATGCGGGAGGGCCACGAGCAGTACTTC	CASSLGVMREGHEQYF
.	.	TRBV5-1	TRBJ2-7	TGCGCCAGCGCGGCAGGGTGGAACTACGAGCAGTACTTC	CASAAGWNYEQYF
.	once	TRBV30	TRBJ1-2	TGTGCCTGGAGTCCGGGGGGGTATGGCTACACCTTC	CAWSPGGYGYTF
TRBD2	.	TRBV28	TRBJ2-1	TGTGCCAGCAGAGAACTAGCGGGAGGCTTCACCTCCTACAATGAGCAGTTCTTC	CASRELAGGFTSYNEQFF
.	many	TRBV28	TRBJ1-5	TGTGCCAGCAGTTTCCCGGGGGGCCTTAATCAGCCCCAGCATTTT	CASSFPGGLNQPQHF
.	.	TRBV29-1	TRBJ1-5	TGCAGCGTTGTGGTGTCCGGGGACTTAAGCAATCAGCCCCAGCATTTT	CSVVVSGDLSNQPQHF
.	.	TRBV6-2/TRBV6-3	TRBJ1-5	TGTGCCAGCAGTTACTCGCAATTTACGGTTCAGCCCCAGCATTTT	CASSYSQFTVQPQHF
.	.	TRBV7-8	TRBJ1-6	TGTGCCAGCAGCTTCGCAGGGAATAATTCACCCCTCCACTTT	CASSFAGNNSPLHF
.	.	TRBV11-2	TRBJ2-1	TGTGCCAGCAGCCCCGGGTCGAGCTCCTACAATGAGCAGTTCTTC	CASSPGSSSYNEQFF
TRBD2	.	TRBV4-3	TRBJ2-7	TGCGCCAGCAGCCAAGATGCTAGCGGGACCACCTACGAGCAGTACTTC	CASSQDASGTTYEQYF
.	.	TRBV7-3	TRBJ2-2	TGTGCCAGCAGCCTAAATAGCGTAACGAACACCGGGGAGCTGTTTTTT	CASSLNSVTNTGELFF
.	once	TRBV5-1	TRBJ2-7	TGCGCCAGCAGCTCCCTGGAGATATCACCTATTCCCTACGAGCAGTACTTC	CASSSLEISPIPYEQYF
TRBD2	.	TRBV29-1	TRBJ2-1	TGCAGCGTTGAGGACATTGGCGGGAGTACACAGTTCTTC	CSVEDIGGSTQFF
.	once	TRBV30	TRBJ2-4	TGTGCCTGGAGTGTACGGGCTAGCGAGGAAAACATTCAGTACTTC	CAWSVRASEENIQYF
.	.	TRBV28	TRBJ1-2	TGTGCCAGCACCGACAGGAACTCCCTTTACACCTTC	CASTDRNSLYTF
.	few	TRBV6-6	TRBJ1-2	TGTGCCAGCAGCTCAGGACTAGTAGCTAACTATGGCTACACCTTC	CASSSGLVANYGYTF
.	.	TRBV24-1	TRBJ1-2	TGTGCCACCAGTGATTCGGGGGGAGTCGGTGGCTACACCTTC	CATSDSGGVGGYTF
TRBD1	few	TRBV27	TRBJ1-5	TGTGCCAGCAGTTTCGGGGGGACAGGATGGAATCAGCCCCAGCATTTT	CASSFGGTGWNQPQHF
TRBD2	.	TRBV27	TRBJ2-1	TGTGCCAGCAGTACTTCTAGCGGGATAGACAATGAGCAGTTCTTC	CASSTSSGIDNEQFF
.	.	TRBV19	TRBJ1-3	TGTGCCAGTAGTATGGCTGGTCGCCAGGTGAACTCTGGAAACACCATATATTTT	CASSMAGRQVNSGNTIYF
.	.	TRBV21-1	TRBJ2-1	TGTGCCAGCAGCAAAGGGACTAGCGGGCGAAGATACAATGAGCAGTTCTTC	CASSKGTSGRRYNEQFF